Ten or more counts support the clone carrying this T cell receptor beta chain. Its antigen remains unknown. TCRdb redid the calling of the RACE reads with MiXCR, one entry per CDR3 protein. The data contain roughly 38,000 distinct CDR3 sequences, more than 8% of them singletons. Time point here: patch test 3, about 24 weeks after DPC sensitization. Treatment in this sample: therapeutic diphenylcyclopropenone sensitization with weekly scalp DPC. It was unfractionated whole blood from which total RNA was extracted. The CDR3 has 13 amino acids. V shed 6 bases and J shed 1 base, with 9 bases lying between them. The data stem from a study of human T cells and chemical hapten exposure. Background on the study: Weekly administration of diphenylcyclopropenone to the scalp of patients continued throughout the roughly 25-week study. Patches with 0.01% DPC went on the upper back, and the tests were read at 6 days. Small differences in pooled library volume mainly drove the variation in TCR yields per sample. Whole-study findings and limits: Sensitizing to DPC left TCRs with a frequency above 1 in 1000 unaltered.

The V gene is TRBV12-3 or TRBV12-4, the J gene TRBJ1-1; tentative D call: TRBD1 (6 bases). The receptor's source is a man in his fifties or sixties with alopecia areata. Some clones in this sample may be carry-over from other donors' samples. The specimen comprised whole blood, sampled in connection with sensitization to the hapten diphenylcyclopropenone (DPC). CDR3 bases: TGTGCCAGCAGGTGGGGACAGAACACTGAAGCTTTCTTT. Translation gives CASRWGQNTEAFF.